Listed here is a single T cell receptor beta chain. Its antigen is undetermined. Combining a sample-barcoded 5' primer with a J-beta primer mix, a second PCR ran for about 7 to 11 cycles. A template-switch adaptor with 12 random nucleotides tagged each cDNA molecule. TCRdb processed the 5' RACE reads anew with MiXCR; each CDR3 protein has one entry. The table includes some 710,000 distinct CDR3 sequences, 20% to 25% detected once. This sample was taken from a study of blood T cells in healthy people across ages. Study-level points and caveats: Per million T cells, TCR beta diversity dropped roughly linearly as age increased.

Drawn from each donor were roughly 9.4 milliliters of peripheral blood. Trimming stripped 2 bases from V and 2 bases from J, with 7 bases between. The CDR3 consists of 12 residues. Germline-derived CDR1 and CDR2 are GTSNPN and SVGIG (reference sequence). The chain is built from TRBV30 and TRBJ2-7; D possibly matches TRBD1 or TRBD2 (5 bases each). The specimen sequenced was blood. This sequence originates from a man aged 70-80 years in good health. CDR3 residues: CAWSRDPYEQYV. The CDR3 coding sequence is TGTGCCTGGAGTAGGGACCCCTACGAGCAGTACGTC.